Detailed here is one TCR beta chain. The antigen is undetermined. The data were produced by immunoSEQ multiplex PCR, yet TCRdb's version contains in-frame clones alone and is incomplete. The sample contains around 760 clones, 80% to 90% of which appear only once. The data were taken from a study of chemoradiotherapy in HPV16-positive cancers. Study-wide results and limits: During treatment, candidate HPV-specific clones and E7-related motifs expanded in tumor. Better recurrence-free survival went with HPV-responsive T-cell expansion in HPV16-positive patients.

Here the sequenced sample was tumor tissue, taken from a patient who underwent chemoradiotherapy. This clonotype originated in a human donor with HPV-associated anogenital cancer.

The CDR3 is CASSPPGTEADSPLHF. For the CDR3, the DNA is TGTGCCAGCTCACCACCTGGAACCGAAGCGGATTCACCCCTCCACTTT. The V gene is TRBV18, the J gene TRBJ1-6; D is unclear. With 0 bases removed from V and 8 bases from J, the gap between germline ends came to 14 bases. The CDR3 extends over 16 amino acids. Germline lookup yields CDR1 KGHSH and CDR2 LQKENI.